This T cell receptor beta chain was identified during a study of cytomegalovirus exposure and HLA in healthy donors (dated by TCRdb to between 2016 and 2019). Study-wide context: An earlier analysis of approximately 640 of the donors reported about 250 Gb of sequence data and approximately 110 million unique TCR beta sequences from 150 million to 200 million T cells. An early release that covered about 640 HLA-typed donors contained around 300 gigabases of sequencing data and 80 million or so unique TCR sequences. The genetic ancestry cluster associated with self-reported Caucasian donors included 65% to 90% of the 398 genotyped donors. The study aimed to test whether cataloging public T cell receptors could reveal signatures of past pathogen exposure. Using immunosequencing, the study profiled T cell repertoires from about 610 subjects and related those repertoires to cytomegalovirus serostatus. In addition to the first cohort of around 670 subjects, a separate validation cohort of around 110 different subjects was used. To predict cytomegalovirus infection status, the study combined high-throughput TCR immunosequencing, statistical association of individual TCRs with disease status, and machine learning. In a later analysis, previously published TCR beta repertoires from 670 or so donors were re-analyzed and high-resolution HLA genotyping was added so that TCR occurrence patterns could be studied. The later analysis used no new phenotypic data to find candidate immune exposures, relying instead on TCR beta sequences and their occurrence across donors. To decide whether each TCR beta V gene segment behaved as functional or pseudogenic, an earlier analysis of some 600 of the donors relied on high-throughput TCR beta sequencing. Donor age, sex, ethnicity and CMV serostatus were compiled alongside the repertoire data. In a later genetic analysis, genome-wide SNP genotypes for about 65% of the roughly 700 donors were used, and that subset was treated as a discovery cohort. Every repertoire in the discovery cohort had been generated on one and the same sequencing platform. HLA typing covered class I and class II loci at four-digit resolution. The number of typed donors differed by locus: 629-630 for A, B, C, DRB1 and DQB1; 500 to 550 for DQA1; about 600 for DPA1; and around 470 for DPB1. A handful of DR-DQ haplotypes were treated as single units for association and clustering because of strong linkage in the cohort. Among 300 to 500 genotyped donors of the cohort, an average of around 220,000 unique TCR beta nucleotide sequences was sequenced per donor, of which about 18% were non-productive. Here is what the overall study found, with its caveats: In an earlier analysis of some 540 of the donors, most TCR beta V segments appeared in productive rearrangements about 87% or about 30% of the time, broadly matching IMGT annotations. Cytomegalovirus status was reported to be diagnosed by the classifier with high specificity and sensitivity in both the original and validation cohorts. Some IMGT-functional V segments, including TRBV6-2 and TRBV6-3, could not be told apart with the 87-base-pair reads, so those segments were excluded. Sequencing depth was assumed to be roughly uniform across donors in the presence/absence analyses, though that assumption may not hold. Correlated functional status among segregating V segments might reflect linkage disequilibrium, but an unknown experimental factor could not be ruled out. Compared with the roughly 710-donor mean, donors in an Asian-associated ancestry cluster had fewer N-insertions in productive TCRs, according to a later genetic analysis. A later genetic analysis associated a missense DCLRE1C variant with V-gene and J-gene trimming of TCR beta chains, and an independent cohort replicated the association. The only immune exposure information available for the cohort was CMV serostatus. Because some donors lacked HLA typing at each locus, the association tests relied only on the typed subset. In a later analysis, HLA-associated TCR beta chains showed more clonal expansion and lower generation probabilities than non-associated chains that were equally common. In vitro tests confirmed that three of the cytomegalovirus-associated TCR beta chains recognize cytomegalovirus antigens. According to a later analysis, most CMV-associated TCR beta chains appeared to be HLA-restricted, and the HLA associations seemed to be driven largely by CMV exposure. A total of fewer than 200 TCR beta chains were listed by the study as associated with cytomegalovirus. A cluster of highly shared sequence variants was judged likely to be a technical artifact of the sequencing pipeline. Because counts were too low, seventeen rarely observed V segments, including chromosome 9 orphons, were excluded from the earlier analysis of several hundred of the donors. When HLA alleles, especially DR and DQ, strongly co-occurred, TCR associations were difficult to assign to individual alleles. According to the authors, the approach could potentially be generalized to other disease states and immunological phenotypes. At a false discovery rate of 0.05, a later analysis linked under 20,000 TCR beta sequences to specific HLA alleles. In a later analysis, TCR association rates were found to vary across HLA loci, with the most associated TCRs seen for DRB1 alleles and the fewest for HLA-C alleles. According to a later analysis, parvovirus B19, influenza, CMV and Epstein-Barr virus appeared linked to several top co-occurrence clusters. A further reported finding was that TCR beta sequences accurately predicted the HLA-A and HLA-B alleles for most subjects in the first cohort. While some public TCRs were present in many individuals, most TCR sequences turned up only very rarely across donors. In this cohort, only TCR beta chains were sequenced, and detectable features were limited by the absence of alpha or paired-chain data.

In total, just over 650 healthy bone marrow donors made up the cohort. Cohort members were all nominally healthy when sampled, although unrecorded immune exposures were likely present. The donor tested CMV seronegative, placing the donor among the 300 to 400 seronegative members of the cohort. A peripheral blood sample was collected from each donor, and TCR beta sequencing was performed on peripheral blood mononuclear cells. The Qiagen DNeasy Blood Extraction Kit was used to extract genomic DNA from the blood cell samples. The library was generated by the immunoSEQ multiplex PCR assay. A mixture of 60 forward primers for TCR Vbeta segments and 13 reverse primers for TCR Jbeta segments was used in the multiplex PCR. Amplification of the CDR3 region of rearranged TCR beta genes was performed with a multiplex PCR assay on genomic DNA. On the Illumina HiSeq System, the amplified TCR beta libraries were sequenced as 87-base-pair reads. Per the authors' processing: Across the 700 or so repertoires, a later analysis counted about 81 million unique TCR beta chains, roughly 11 million of which were shared by at least two donors. A nearest-neighbor algorithm error-corrected the raw reads and collapsed the reads into unique sequences, merging closely related sequences to remove PCR and sequencing errors. Alignment of CDR3 sequences to IMGT reference sequences was used to assign V, D and J gene segments. For a sequence to be retained, a match of at least six nucleotides was required to both a V gene segment and a J gene segment. Rearrangements were called productive when the CDR3 lacked stop codons and stayed in frame with V and J; all others were non-productive. Following IMGT convention, CDR3 was defined as the stretch from the second conserved V-encoded cysteine up to the conserved J-encoded phenylalanine. In an earlier analysis of roughly 580 of the donors, sequences lacking an unambiguous match to a single V gene segment were excluded. An earlier analysis of over 450 of the donors classified V segments as functional when productive rearrangements were above 56.7% and as segregating when the standard deviation between donors was above 5%. A statistical classification framework was developed to diagnose cytomegalovirus status using the catalog of TCR beta chain sequences. V and J gene assignment, in a later analysis, came from comparing TCR nucleotide sequences with IMGT/GENE-DB human TR gene sequences. In a later analysis, CDR3 sequences and most-parsimonious VDJ recombination scenarios were assigned using the TCRdist pipeline. In a later analysis, each TCR beta chain was defined by its CDR3 amino acid sequence together with its V-gene family, and reads lacking a unique V-gene family were excluded. In a later analysis, approximately 590 highly shared, low-generation-probability nucleotide sequences were removed to address suspected cross-contamination and a sequencing artifact. A later analysis calculated a clonal expansion index for each public chain from normalized within-repertoire ranks of inferred template counts. Generation probabilities in a later analysis came from a VDJ recombination model fitted to out-of-frame rearrangements, and those results were checked against IGoR. Hypergeometric tests were used in a later analysis to score TCR-TCR, TCR-HLA and TCR-CMV co-occurrence, with a repertoire-size bias correction applied to the TCR pairs. To estimate false discovery rates, a later analysis permuted the HLA or CMV assignments 20 times. In a later analysis, co-occurring TCRs were grouped using DBSCAN, and TCRdist sequence similarity was added for clustering within HLA-allele-positive subsets. For co-occurrence clustering, repertoires with fewer than 30,000 or more than 120,000 public chains were excluded, along with roughly five repertoires with anomalous nucleotide sharing. Sourced from immuneACCESS, this table was stored by TCRdb with only in-frame sequences that have V and J called. A share of the clones is absent; for the studies checked, an unresolved V gene accounts for under half, and the remainder has no known explanation. V and J calls and clone size are those listed in that table; D and trimming were worked out from the DNA. The sample records fewer than 200,000 clones, 80% of which are singletons. 0.6% to 0.7% of the sample lies in the top ten.

About this clone: The antigen it binds to is not known. No much larger clonotype is one base removed from it; base qualities were not supplied.

V sheds 3 bases and J sheds 2 bases, leaving 15 bases between their ends. The germline V gene gives CDR1 as SGHRS and CDR2 as YFSETQ. Its CDR3 holds 17 amino acids, cysteine through phenylalanine. Only the CDR3 DNA is retained, 51 bases long and in frame from the first base. This receptor was taken from a boy younger than 18 in good health and CMV-seronegative. The sample comprised PBMCs. The chain uses TRBV5-1 and TRBJ2-6; the D gene is possibly TRBD2, with 6 bases matching. The nucleotide sequence reads TGCGCCAGCAGCTCGACACCCAGGGAGGCTGGGGCCAACGTCCTGACTTTC. Translated, it reads CASSSTPREAGANVLTF.